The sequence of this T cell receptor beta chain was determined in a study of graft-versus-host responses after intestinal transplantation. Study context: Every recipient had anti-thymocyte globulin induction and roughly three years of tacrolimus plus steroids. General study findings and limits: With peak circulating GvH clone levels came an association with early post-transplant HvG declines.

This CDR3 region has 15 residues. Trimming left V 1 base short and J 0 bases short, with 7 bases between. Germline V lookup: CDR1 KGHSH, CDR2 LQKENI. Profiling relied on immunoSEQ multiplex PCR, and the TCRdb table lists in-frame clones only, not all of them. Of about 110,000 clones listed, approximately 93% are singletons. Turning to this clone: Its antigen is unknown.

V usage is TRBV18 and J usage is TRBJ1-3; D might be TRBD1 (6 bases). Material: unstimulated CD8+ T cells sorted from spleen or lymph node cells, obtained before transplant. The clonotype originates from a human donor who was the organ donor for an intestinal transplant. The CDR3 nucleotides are TGTGCCAGCTCACCACAGGGGGACTCTGGAAACACCATATATTTT. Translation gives CASSPQGDSGNTIYF.